Below are 13 T cell receptor beta chains sequenced from a single sample in a study of patients and donors after allogeneic stem cell transplantation. TCRdb passed the RT-PCR reads through MiXCR, listing each CDR3 protein once. The sample lists some 960,000 distinct CDR3 sequences, roughly 18% seen once, with roughly 6% in the top ten. Sequencing input: blood, either unsorted or a sorted T cell fraction (not recorded which). These receptor sequences come from a human donor who was either an allogeneic HSCT recipient or a stem cell or donor lymphocyte infusion donor (not recorded which). It is not recorded whose cells these are; they may come from a transplant donor.

The chain is built from TRBV12-3 or TRBV12-4 and TRBJ2-7, with TRBD2 matching 7 bases. Germline trimming cut 8 bases from V and 2 bases from J; bases unmatched to any gene: 0. CDR3 length: 11 residues. In DNA, the CDR3 is TGTGCCAGCGGGGGGGCCTACGAGCAGTACTTC. Its protein is CASGGAYEQYF.

A few counts support this clonotype. This chain joins TRBV13 and TRBJ1-1, with 8 positions matching TRBD1. In germline, CDR1 is PRHDT, CDR2 FYEKMQ (reference sequence). The CDR3 loop spans 15 amino acids. After removal of 2 bases from V and 1 base from J, the junction contained 3 bases not matched to a gene. The CDR3 reads CASSLYQGANTEAFF. The CDR3 bases are TGTGCCAGCAGCTTATATCAGGGGGCGAACACTGAAGCTTTCTTT.

The rearrangement uses TRBV29-1 and TRBJ2-5; D may be TRBD1 (6 bases). The germline CDR1 and CDR2 sequences are SQVTM and ANQGSEA. CDR3 length equals 14 residues. With 3 bases removed from V and 5 bases from J, the gap between germline ends came to 16 bases. CDR3 loop: CSVDLWGPGETQYF. The CDR3 DNA reads TGCAGCGTTGATCTTTGGGGGCCGGGGGAGACCCAGTACTTC.

Many counts were recorded for this clonotype. An end of the junction differs from the germline gene, which may be a read error. The chain employs TRBV5-1 and TRBJ2-2; D gene unclear. Germline lookup yields CDR1 SGHRS and CDR2 YFSETQ. CDR3 length equals 14 residues. CDR3: CASSRDRGTGELFF. The CDR3 DNA reads TGTGCCAGCAGTAGGGATAGAGGCACCGGGGAGCTGTTTTTT.

The CDR3 here is CASSLGLEGPGTQYF. The CDR3, as DNA: TGTGCCAGCAGCTTGGGGCTAGAGGGCCCTGGTACGCAGTATTTT. The chain combines TRBV6-1 with TRBJ2-3, with D possibly called TRBD1 or TRBD2 (5 bases each). CDR3 size: 15 residues. Trimming stripped 6 bases from V and 8 bases from J, with 21 bases between. Germline assignment: CDR1 MNHNS and CDR2 SASEGT.

The chain is built from TRBV24-1 and TRBJ2-2; the match to TRBD2 covers 10 bases. V lost 3 bases to trimming and J lost 7 bases; unmatched junction nucleotides: 10. Germline lookup yields CDR1 KGHDR and CDR2 SFDVKD. The CDR3 loop spans 17 amino acids. The CDR3 is CATSDRSSGGRGGELFF. In nucleotides, the CDR3 is TGTGCCACCAGTGATCGATCTAGCGGGGGCCGGGGCGGGGAGCTGTTTTTT.

V and J are TRBV10-3 and TRBJ2-3, with 8 bases fitting TRBD2. CDR1 and CDR2 (germline): ENHRY, SYGVKD. The V gene end was trimmed by 2 bases and the J gene end by 5 bases; junction bases not matched to a gene: 6. The CDR3 consists of 15 residues. The CDR3 nucleotides read TGTGCCATCAGTGAGGGACTAGCAGGGAAAGATACGCAGTATTTT. It yields the protein CAISEGLAGKDTQYF.

This clonotype was picked up a small number of times. V and J are TRBV10-3 and TRBJ2-1, with 12 positions matching TRBD2. Germline V gene data show CDR1 as ENHRY and CDR2 as SYGVKD. This CDR3 has 14 amino acids. V gave up 10 bases and J gave up 6 bases; unmatched junction bases: 7. The CDR3 DNA reads as TGTGCCACCGCTCTAGCGGGAGGGCCCAATGAGCAGTTCTTC. Translating it yields CATALAGGPNEQFF.

The chain links TRBV7-9 to TRBJ2-1; D is uncertain. V lost 4 bases to trimming and J lost 9 bases, with 7 bases between them. Germline CDR1 is SEHNR and CDR2 is FQNEAQ (reference sequence). The CDR3 runs 11 residues. The CDR3 sequence is CASSWTFEQFF. The DNA for the CDR3 is TGTGCCAGCAGCTGGACGTTTGAGCAGTTCTTC.

A few counts support this clonotype. The rearrangement uses TRBV9 and TRBJ2-3; 8 nucleotides agree with TRBD1. V gave up 5 bases and J gave up 0 bases; unmatched junction bases: 8. From germline, CDR1 is SGDLS and CDR2 YYNGEE. This CDR3 has 16 residues. The CDR3 DNA reads as TGTGCCAGCAGTGAACAGGGGGTTACTAGCACAGATACGCAGTATTTT. This codes for CASSEQGVTSTDTQYF.

In its sample, this clonotype was seen many times. The rearrangement joins TRBV28 to TRBJ2-4, with D possibly matching TRBD2 (5 bases). V lost 3 bases and J lost 9, with 9 bases in between. The germline V gene has CDR1 MDHEN and CDR2 SYDVKM. This CDR3 is 12 amino acids long. CDR3 amino acids: CASSFRSGIQYF. The CDR3 coding sequence is TGTGCCAGCAGTTTTAGGAGCGGCATTCAGTACTTC.

The rearrangement joins TRBV11-2 to TRBJ2-1; TRBD2 agrees at 8 bases. Losses at the gene ends were 1 base for V and 4 bases for J; bases not matched to a gene: 6. CDR1 SGHAT and CDR2 FQNNGV come from the germline V gene. The CDR3 is made up of 16 amino acids. Here the CDR3 reads CASSLAVSGIYNEQFF. CDR3 bases: TGTGCCAGCAGCTTAGCTGTTAGCGGGATATACAATGAGCAGTTCTTC. Combining the CDR3 with reference TRBV11-2 and TRBJ2-1 gives the whole variable domain EAGVAQSPRYKIIEKRQSVAFWCNPISGHATLYWYQQILGQGPKLLIQFQNNGVVDDSQLPKDRFSAERLKGVDSTLKIQPAKLEDSAVYLCASSLAVSGIYNEQFFGPGTRLTVL.

This clonotype has a count of ten or more. J is TRBJ1-1 and V is TRBV2; D is uncertain. Germline CDR1 is SNHLY and CDR2 is FYNNEI. V gave up 1 base and J gave up 0 bases, with 3 bases separating them. The CDR3 loop spans 13 amino acids. DNA for the CDR3: TGTGCCAGCAGTGAAGGGATGAACACTGAAGCTTTCTTT. Its protein is CASSEGMNTEAFF.